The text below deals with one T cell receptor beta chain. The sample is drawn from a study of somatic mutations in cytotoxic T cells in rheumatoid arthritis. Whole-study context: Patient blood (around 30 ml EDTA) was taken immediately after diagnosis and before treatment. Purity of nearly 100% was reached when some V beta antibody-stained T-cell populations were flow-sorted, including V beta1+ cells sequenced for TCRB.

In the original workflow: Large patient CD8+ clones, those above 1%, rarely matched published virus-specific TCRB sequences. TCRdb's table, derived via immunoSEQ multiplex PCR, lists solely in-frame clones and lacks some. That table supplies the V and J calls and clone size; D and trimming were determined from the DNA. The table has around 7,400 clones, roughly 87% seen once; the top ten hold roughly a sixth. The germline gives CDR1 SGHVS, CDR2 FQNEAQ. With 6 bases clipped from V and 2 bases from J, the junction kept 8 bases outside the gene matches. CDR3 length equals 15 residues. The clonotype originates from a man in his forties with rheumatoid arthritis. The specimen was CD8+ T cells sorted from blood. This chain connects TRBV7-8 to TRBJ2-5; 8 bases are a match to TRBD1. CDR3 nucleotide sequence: TGTGCCAGCAGTCAGGGGGCGGGGCTACAAGAGACCCAGTACTTC. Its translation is CASSQGAGLQETQYF. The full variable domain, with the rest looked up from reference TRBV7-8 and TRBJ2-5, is GAGVSQSPRYKVAKRGQDVALRCDPISGHVSLFWYQQALGQGPEFLTYFQNEAQLDKSGLPSDRFFAERPEGSVSTLKIQRTQQEDSAVYLCASSQGAGLQETQYFGPGTRLLVL.